This TCR beta chain was sequenced for a study of T cell repertoires in aging, cancer and after chemotherapy. Only a few counts were recorded for this clonotype. The germline V and J ends were trimmed by 4 bases and 6 bases, with 13 bases remaining between them. The CDR3 contains 12 residues. Germline V gives CDR1 DFQATT, CDR2 SNEGSKA (reference sequence). The template was genomic DNA from peripheral blood, not RNA. A mixed TRB-A/B primer pool amplified rearranged TRB by multiplex touch-down PCR. TCRdb processed the multiplex PCR reads anew with MiXCR; each CDR3 protein has one entry. The table lists roughly 2,100 distinct CDR3 sequences, around 28% of them singletons.

The TCR sequence derives from a human donor in good health. The chain uses TRBV20-1 and TRBJ2-7; a weak D match, TRBD2 (6 bases). The sequenced sample was blood. The chain's CDR3 is CSAKEGEVEQYF. In DNA form, the CDR3 reads TGCAGTGCTAAGGAGGGAGAGGTCGAGCAGTACTTC.